This TCR beta chain is drawn from a study of vaccination and CD4 T cells after COVID-19. Study observations and caveats: This study had few convalescent patients and no early post-infection samples.

Of note for this clonotype: Its antigen is not identified.

Treatment described: roughly 11-day PBMC culture with coronavirus spike peptide pools or control peptides (ViraFEST assay). Oncomine TCR Beta short-read sequencing was applied to DNA from cultured CD4+ T cells. MiXCR, applied by TCRdb to the PCR reads, yields one record per CDR3 protein. Of about 20,000 distinct CDR3 sequences listed, 65% to 80% are singletons. Trimming removed 3 bases from V and 6 bases from J; junction bases left unmatched: 5. CDR1 and CDR2 (germline): DFQATT, SNEGSKA (reference sequence). This CDR3 region has 13 residues. The receptor was isolated from a human donor who received a COVID-19 vaccine. The chain couples TRBV20-1 to TRBJ2-4; 7 bases align to TRBD2. The sequencing used CD4+ T cells from blood, cultured in vitro, collected after SARS-CoV-2 vaccination. CDR3 bases: TGCAGTGCTAGTGGCTGGGGGGGAAACATTCAGTACTTC. Translated, it gives CSASGWGGNIQYF.